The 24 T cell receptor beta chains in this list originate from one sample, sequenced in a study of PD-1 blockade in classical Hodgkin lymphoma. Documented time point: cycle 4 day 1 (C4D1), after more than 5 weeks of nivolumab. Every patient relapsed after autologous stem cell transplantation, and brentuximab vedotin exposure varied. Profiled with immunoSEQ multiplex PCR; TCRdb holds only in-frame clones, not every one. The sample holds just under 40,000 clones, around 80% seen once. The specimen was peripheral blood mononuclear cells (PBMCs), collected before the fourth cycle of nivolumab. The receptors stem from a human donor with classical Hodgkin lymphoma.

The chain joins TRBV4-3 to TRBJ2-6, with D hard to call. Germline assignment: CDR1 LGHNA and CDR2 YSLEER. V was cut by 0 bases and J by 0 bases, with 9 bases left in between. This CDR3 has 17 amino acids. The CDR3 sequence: CASSQDFSFSGANVLTF. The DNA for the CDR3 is TGCGCCAGCAGCCAAGATTTCAGTTTCTCTGGGGCCAACGTCCTGACTTTC.

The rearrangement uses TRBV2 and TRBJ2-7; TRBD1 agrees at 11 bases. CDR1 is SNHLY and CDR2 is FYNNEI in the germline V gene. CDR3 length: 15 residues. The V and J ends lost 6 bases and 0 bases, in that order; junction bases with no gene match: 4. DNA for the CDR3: TGTGCCAGCAGACCCGGGACAGGGGGCTCCTACGAGCAGTACTTC. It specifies CASRPGTGGSYEQYF.

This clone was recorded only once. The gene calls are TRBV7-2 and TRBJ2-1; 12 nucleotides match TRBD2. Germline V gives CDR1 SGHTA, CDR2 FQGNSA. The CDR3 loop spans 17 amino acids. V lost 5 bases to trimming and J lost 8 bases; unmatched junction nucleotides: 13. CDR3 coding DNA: TGTGCCAGCAGCCGGGACCTAGCGGGGGGGCTTCGGGATGAGCAGTTCTTC. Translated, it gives CASSRDLAGGLRDEQFF.

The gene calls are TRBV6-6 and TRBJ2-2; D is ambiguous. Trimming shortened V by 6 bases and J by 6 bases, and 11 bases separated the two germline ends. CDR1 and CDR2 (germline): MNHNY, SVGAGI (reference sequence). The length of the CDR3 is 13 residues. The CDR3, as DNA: TGTGCCAGCAGAGGTCTCGCGGCCGGGGAGCTGTTTTTT. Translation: CASRGLAAGELFF.

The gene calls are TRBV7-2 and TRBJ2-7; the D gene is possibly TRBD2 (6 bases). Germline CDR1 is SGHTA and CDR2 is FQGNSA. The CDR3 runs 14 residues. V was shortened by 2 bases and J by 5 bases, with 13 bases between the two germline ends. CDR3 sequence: CASSLQQGGHEQYF. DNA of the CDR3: TGTGCCAGCAGCTTACAGCAGGGAGGTCACGAGCAGTACTTC.

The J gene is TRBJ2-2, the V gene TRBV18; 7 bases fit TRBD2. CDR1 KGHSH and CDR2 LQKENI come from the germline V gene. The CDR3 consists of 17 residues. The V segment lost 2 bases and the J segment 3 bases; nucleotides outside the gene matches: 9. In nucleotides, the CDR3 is TGTGCCAGCTCACCAAGAGAGGGAGGGTTAGACACCGGGGAGCTGTTTTTT. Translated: CASSPREGGLDTGELFF.

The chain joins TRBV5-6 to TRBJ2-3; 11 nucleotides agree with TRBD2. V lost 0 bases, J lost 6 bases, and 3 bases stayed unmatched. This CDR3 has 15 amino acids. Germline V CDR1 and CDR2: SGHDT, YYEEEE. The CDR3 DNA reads TGTGCCAGCAGCTTGGTTAGCGGGGGGGCGGATACGCAGTATTTT. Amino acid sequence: CASSLVSGGADTQYF.

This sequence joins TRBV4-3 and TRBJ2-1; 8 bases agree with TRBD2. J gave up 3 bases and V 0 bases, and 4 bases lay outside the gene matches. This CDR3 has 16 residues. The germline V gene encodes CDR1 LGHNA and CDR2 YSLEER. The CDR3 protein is CASSQETSGLYNEQFF. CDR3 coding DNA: TGCGCCAGCAGCCAAGAAACTAGCGGTCTCTACAATGAGCAGTTCTTC.

The CDR3 nucleotides read TGTGCCACCAGCAGACAATCGGCAGGGGGCGCGGAGACCCAGTACTTC. It is translated as CATSRQSAGGAETQYF. V and J are TRBV15 and TRBJ2-5; 8 nucleotides align to TRBD1. V lost 2 bases, J lost 5 bases, and 10 bases stayed unmatched. Looked up from germline, CDR1 is LNHNV and CDR2 is YYDKDF (reference sequence). The CDR3 contains 16 residues.

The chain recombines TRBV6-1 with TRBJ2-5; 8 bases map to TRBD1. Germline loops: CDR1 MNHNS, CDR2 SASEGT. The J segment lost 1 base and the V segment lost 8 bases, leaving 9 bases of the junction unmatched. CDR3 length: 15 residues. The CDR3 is CASFWPGTGQETQYF. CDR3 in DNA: TGTGCCAGCTTCTGGCCTGGGACAGGCCAAGAGACCCAGTACTTC.

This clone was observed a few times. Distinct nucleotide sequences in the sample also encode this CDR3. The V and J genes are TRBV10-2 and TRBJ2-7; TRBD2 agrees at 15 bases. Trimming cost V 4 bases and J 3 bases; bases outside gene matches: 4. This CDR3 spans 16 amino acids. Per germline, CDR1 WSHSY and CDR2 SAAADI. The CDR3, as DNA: TGCGCCAGCAGTGGGACTAGCGGGGGGGAATTCTACGAGCAGTACTTC. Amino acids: CASSGTSGGEFYEQYF.

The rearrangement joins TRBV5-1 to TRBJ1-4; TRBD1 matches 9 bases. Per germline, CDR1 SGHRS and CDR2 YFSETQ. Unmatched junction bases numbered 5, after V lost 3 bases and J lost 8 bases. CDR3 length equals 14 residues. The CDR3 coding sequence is TGCGCCAGCAGCTGGGGACAGGGACGAGAAAAACTGTTTTTT. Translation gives CASSWGQGREKLFF.

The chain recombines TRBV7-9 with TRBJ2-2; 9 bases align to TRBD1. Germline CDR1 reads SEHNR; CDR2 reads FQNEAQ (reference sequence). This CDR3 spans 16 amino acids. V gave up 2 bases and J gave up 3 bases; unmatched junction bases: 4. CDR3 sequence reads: CASSLRDRDYTGELFF. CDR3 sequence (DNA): TGTGCCAGCAGCTTACGGGACAGGGATTACACCGGGGAGCTGTTTTTT.

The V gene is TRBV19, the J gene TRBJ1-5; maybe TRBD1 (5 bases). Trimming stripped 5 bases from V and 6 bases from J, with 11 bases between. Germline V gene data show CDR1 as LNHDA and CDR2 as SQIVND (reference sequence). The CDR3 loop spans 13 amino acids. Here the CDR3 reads CASSDRSIQPQHF. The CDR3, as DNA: TGTGCCAGTAGTGACAGATCGATTCAGCCCCAGCATTTT.

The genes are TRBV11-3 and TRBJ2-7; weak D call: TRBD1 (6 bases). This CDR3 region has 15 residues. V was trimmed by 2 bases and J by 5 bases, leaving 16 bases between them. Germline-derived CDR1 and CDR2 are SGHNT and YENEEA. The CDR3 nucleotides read TGTGCCAGCAGCTTACAGGGGACATCTACGGACGAGCAGTACTTC. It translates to CASSLQGTSTDEQYF.

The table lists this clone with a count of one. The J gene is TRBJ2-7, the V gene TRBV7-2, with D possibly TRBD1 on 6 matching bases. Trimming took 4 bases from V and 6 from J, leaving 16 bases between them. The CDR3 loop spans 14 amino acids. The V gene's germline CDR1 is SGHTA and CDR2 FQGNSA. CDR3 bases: TGTGCCAGCAGCTCAGCTTCCGGGACATCCGAGCAGTACTTC. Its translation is CASSSASGTSEQYF.

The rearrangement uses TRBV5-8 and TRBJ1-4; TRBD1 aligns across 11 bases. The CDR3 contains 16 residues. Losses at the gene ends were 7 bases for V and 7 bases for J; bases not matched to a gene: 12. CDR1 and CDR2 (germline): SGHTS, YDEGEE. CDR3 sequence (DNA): TGTGCCAGCGGCCCCAGCGGACAGGGGGCGGGTGAAAAACTGTTTTTT. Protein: CASGPSGQGAGEKLFF.

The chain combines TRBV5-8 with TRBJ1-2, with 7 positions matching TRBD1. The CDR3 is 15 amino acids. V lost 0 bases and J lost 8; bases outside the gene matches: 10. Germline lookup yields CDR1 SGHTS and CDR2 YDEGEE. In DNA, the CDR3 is TGTGCCAGCAGCTTGGTGACAGGGAAGGACGGCGGCTACACCTTC. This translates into CASSLVTGKDGGYTF. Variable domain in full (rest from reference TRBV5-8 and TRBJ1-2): EAGVTQSPTHLIKTRGQQATLRCSPISGHTSVYWYQQALGLGLQFLLWYDEGEERNRGNFPPRFSGRQFPNYSSELNVNALELEDSALYLCASSLVTGKDGGYTFGSGTRLTVV.

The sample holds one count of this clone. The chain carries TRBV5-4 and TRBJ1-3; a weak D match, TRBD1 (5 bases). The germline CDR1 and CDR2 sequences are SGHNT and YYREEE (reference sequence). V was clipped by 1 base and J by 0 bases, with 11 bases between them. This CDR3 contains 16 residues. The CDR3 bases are TGTGCCAGCAGCTTGACCGGGGGGAACTCTGGAAACACCATATATTTT. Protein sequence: CASSLTGGNSGNTIYF.

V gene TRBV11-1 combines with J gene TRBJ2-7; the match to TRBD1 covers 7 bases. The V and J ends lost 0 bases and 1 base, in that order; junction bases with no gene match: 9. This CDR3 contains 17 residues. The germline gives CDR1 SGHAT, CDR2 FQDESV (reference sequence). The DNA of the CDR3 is TGTGCCAGCAGCTTAGCGACCTGGGGACAGCAGTCCTACGAGCAGTACTTC. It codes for CASSLATWGQQSYEQYF.

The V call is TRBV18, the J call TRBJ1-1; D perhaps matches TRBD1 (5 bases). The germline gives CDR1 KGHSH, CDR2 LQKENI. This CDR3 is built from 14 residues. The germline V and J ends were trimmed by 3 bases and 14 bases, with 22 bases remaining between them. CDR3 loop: CASSPGREVVRLFF. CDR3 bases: TGTGCCAGCTCACCGGGCAGGGAGGTAGTCCGTCTCTTCTTT. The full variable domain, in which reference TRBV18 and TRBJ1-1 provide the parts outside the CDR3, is NAGVMQNPRHLVRRRGQEARLRCSPMKGHSHVYWYRQLPEEGLKFMVYLQKENIIDESGMPKERFSAEFPKEGPSILRIQQVVRGDSAAYFCASSPGREVVRLFFGQGTRLTVV.

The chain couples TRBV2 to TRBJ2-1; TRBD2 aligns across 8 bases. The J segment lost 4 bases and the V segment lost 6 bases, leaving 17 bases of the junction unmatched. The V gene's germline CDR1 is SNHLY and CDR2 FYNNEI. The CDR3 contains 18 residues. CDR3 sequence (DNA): TGTGCCAGCAGCTATGGACTAGCACCCCCCCCATTATACAATGAGCAGTTCTTC. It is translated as CASSYGLAPPPLYNEQFF.

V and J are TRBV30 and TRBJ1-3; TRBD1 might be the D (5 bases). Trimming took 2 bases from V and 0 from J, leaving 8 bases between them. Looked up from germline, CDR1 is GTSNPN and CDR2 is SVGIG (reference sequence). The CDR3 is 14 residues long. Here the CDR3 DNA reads TGTGCCTGGAGTAGGGGTAGCTCTGGAAACACCATATATTTT. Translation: CAWSRGSSGNTIYF.

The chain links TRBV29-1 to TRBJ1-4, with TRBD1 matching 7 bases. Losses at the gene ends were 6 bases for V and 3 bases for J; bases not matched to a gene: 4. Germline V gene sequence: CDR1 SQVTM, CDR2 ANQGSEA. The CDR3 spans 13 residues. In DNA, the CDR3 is TGCAGCGTCCGGGACAGAGCTAATGAAAAACTGTTTTTT. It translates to CSVRDRANEKLFF.